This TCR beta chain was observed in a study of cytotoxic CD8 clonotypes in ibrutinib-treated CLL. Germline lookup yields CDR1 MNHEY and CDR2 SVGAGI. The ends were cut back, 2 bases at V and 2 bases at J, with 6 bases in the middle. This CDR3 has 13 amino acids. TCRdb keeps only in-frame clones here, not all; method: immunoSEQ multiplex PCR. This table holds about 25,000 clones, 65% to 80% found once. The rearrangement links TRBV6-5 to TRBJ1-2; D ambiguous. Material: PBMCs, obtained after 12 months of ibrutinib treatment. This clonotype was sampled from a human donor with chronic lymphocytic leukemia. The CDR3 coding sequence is TGTGCCAGCAGTTACGGGGTAAACTATGGCTACACCTTC. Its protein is CASSYGVNYGYTF.